Presented here are 9 T cell receptor beta chains from one specimen sequenced in a study of regulatory T cells in long-lasting Graves disease. Building of the TCR beta libraries involved iRepertoire HTBI primers and Arm-PCR of CDR3 regions. Using its own MiXCR run on the multiplex PCR reads, TCRdb lists one record per CDR3 protein. The table lists roughly 520,000 distinct CDR3 sequences, more than 10% of them singletons. Time point reported: newly diagnosed GD, antithyroid drugs for less than 3 months. Extracted PBMC RNA gave rise to the TCR library. The same sample was also studied in work on T cells in Graves' hyperthyroidism and ophthalmopathy.

Here the sequenced sample was peripheral blood mononuclear cells (PBMCs), taken at new diagnosis, from a patient treated with antithyroid drugs. These receptors were collected from a woman aged 25 to 39 with Graves disease.

There are many counts of this clonotype. The chain couples TRBV28 to TRBJ1-1, with 7 bases that match TRBD1. This CDR3 region has 14 residues. Germline CDR1 MDHEN, CDR2 SYDVKM. With 6 bases clipped from V and 4 bases from J, the junction kept 8 bases outside the gene matches. In nucleotides, the CDR3 is TGTGCCAGCAGGCTGGGACAGTCGGGCACTGAAGCTTTCTTT. Translated, it gives CASRLGQSGTEAFF.

This clonotype has ten or more counts. V gene TRBV6-2 or TRBV6-3 combines with J gene TRBJ1-6, with TRBD1 identical over 7 bases. The CDR3 totals 14 residues. V shed 4 bases and J 11 bases; nucleotides not matched to a gene: 8. Germline CDR1 is MNHEY and CDR2 is SVGEGT. This CDR3 is CASSFTGAATPLHF. In DNA, the CDR3 is TGTGCCAGCAGTTTTACAGGGGCGGCAACACCCCTCCACTTT.

Many counts were recorded for this clonotype. This rearrangement joins TRBV19 to TRBJ2-3, with D possibly TRBD2 on 6 matching bases. Trimming removed 4 bases from V and 3 bases from J, with 14 bases in between. The CDR3 is 15 amino acids. Per germline, CDR1 LNHDA and CDR2 SQIVND (reference sequence). For the CDR3, the DNA is TGTGCCAGTAGTACCTCCGACGGAGGGACAGATACGCAGTATTTT. As protein: CASSTSDGGTDTQYF.

CDR3 bases: TGTGCCAGCAGTTACCCAGCGGCACCTAACAATGAGCAGTTCTTC. It specifies CASSYPAAPNNEQFF. The V call is TRBV6-2 or TRBV6-3, the J call TRBJ2-1; TRBD2 might be the D (5 bases). Trimming stripped 2 bases from V and 5 bases from J, with 13 bases between. Germline lookup yields CDR1 MNHEY and CDR2 SVGEGT. CDR3 length: 15 amino acids.

The chain has TRBV5-1 and TRBJ2-1, with D unclear. Looked up from germline, CDR1 is SGHRS and CDR2 is YFSETQ. The V end lost 5 bases, the J end lost 0 bases, and 9 bases lay between the germline ends. The CDR3 spans 14 residues. CDR3 nucleotide sequence: TGCGCCAGCAGAAAGATAGACTCCTACAATGAGCAGTTCTTC. Translated: CASRKIDSYNEQFF. Drawing the rest from reference TRBV5-1 and TRBJ2-1, the complete variable domain is KAGVTQTPRYLIKTRGQQVTLSCSPISGHRSVSWYQQTPGQGLQFLFEYFSETQRNKGNFPGRFSGRQFSNSRSEMNVSTLELGDSALYLCASRKIDSYNEQFFGPGTRLTVL.

Many counts were recorded for this clonotype. This chain uses TRBV4-3 with TRBJ1-1, with a possible D match to TRBD1 (5 bases). The V end was cut by 1 base, the J end by 4 bases, with 10 bases between. The CDR3 contains 14 residues. CDR1 and CDR2 from the germline V gene are LGHNA and YSLEER. The CDR3 DNA reads as TGCGCCAGCAGCCAAGGGGGGTATAGCACTGAAGCTTTCTTT. Residues: CASSQGGYSTEAFF.

The rearrangement joins TRBV7-6 to TRBJ2-1; D is tentatively TRBD1 or TRBD2 (5 bases each). Per the germline V gene, CDR1 is SGHVS and CDR2 is FNYEAQ. The CDR3 covers 14 residues. Trimming left V 1 base short and J 4 bases short, with 8 bases between. The CDR3 nucleotides read TGTGCCAGCAGCTTAGGGGACCCTTACAATGAGCAGTTCTTC. Its translation is CASSLGDPYNEQFF.

This clonotype was recorded at least ten times. V usage is TRBV7-8 and J usage is TRBJ1-6, with D unclear. Trimming pared 1 base from V and 6 bases from J, leaving 13 bases between. The CDR3 spans 16 residues. The germline gives CDR1 SGHVS, CDR2 FQNEAQ. The CDR3 loop is CASSLVSGNLNSPLHF. The CDR3 DNA sequence: TGTGCCAGCAGCTTAGTTTCCGGGAACCTTAATTCACCCCTCCACTTT.

This clonotype appeared many times. V is TRBV12-3 or TRBV12-4 and J is TRBJ2-3, with a weak D call TRBD1 (5 bases). V lost 3 bases to trimming and J lost 7 bases, with 14 bases between them. CDR3 size: 14 residues. The CDR3 region is CASSLQGRENTQYF. In nucleotides, the CDR3 is TGTGCCAGCAGTTTGCAGGGAAGGGAAAATACGCAGTATTTT.